The T cell receptor (beta chain) under discussion was sequenced for a study of OX40 agonist ivuxolimab in advanced cancers. Study context: Therapy given before enrollment (anti-PD-1, anti-PD-L1 or anti-CTLA-4) was allowed, and roughly 42% had some.

Blood draws occurred at baseline, cycle 4 day 1, and cycle 7 day 1. Here immunoSEQ multiplex PCR was the method, and the copy in TCRdb shows in-frame clones only, minus some. This repertoire shows tens of thousands of clones, more than 70% found once; its top ten account for about 3.7%. V was pared by 6 bases and J by 6 bases, with 11 bases of the junction left unmatched. This CDR3 region has 15 residues. In germline, CDR1 is MDHEN, CDR2 SYDVKM. The source is an adult with an advanced solid tumor such as melanoma, head and neck, liver or kidney cancer. The gene calls are TRBV28 and TRBJ2-1; TRBD2 matches at 7 bases. The sequenced sample was CD4+ or CD8+ T cells sorted from blood, obtained in a trial of the OX40 agonist ivuxolimab. CDR3 residues: CASRLSGISSNEQFF. The CDR3 nucleotides are TGTGCCAGCAGGTTAAGCGGGATATCCAGCAATGAGCAGTTCTTC.